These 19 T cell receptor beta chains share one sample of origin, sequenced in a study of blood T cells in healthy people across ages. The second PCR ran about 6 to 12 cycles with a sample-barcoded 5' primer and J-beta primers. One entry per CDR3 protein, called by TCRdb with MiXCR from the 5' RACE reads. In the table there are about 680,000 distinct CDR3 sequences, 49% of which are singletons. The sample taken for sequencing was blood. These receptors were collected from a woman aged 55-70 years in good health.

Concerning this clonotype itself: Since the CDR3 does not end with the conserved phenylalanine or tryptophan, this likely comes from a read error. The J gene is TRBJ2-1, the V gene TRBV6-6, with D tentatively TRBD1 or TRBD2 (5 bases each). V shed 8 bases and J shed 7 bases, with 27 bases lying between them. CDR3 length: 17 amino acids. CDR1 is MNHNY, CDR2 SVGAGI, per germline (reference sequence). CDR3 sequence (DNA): TGTGCCAGCGCCTCAGGCCCGGGACGAGCGCTAAGTAATGAGCAGTTCTAC. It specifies CASASGPGRALSNEQFY.

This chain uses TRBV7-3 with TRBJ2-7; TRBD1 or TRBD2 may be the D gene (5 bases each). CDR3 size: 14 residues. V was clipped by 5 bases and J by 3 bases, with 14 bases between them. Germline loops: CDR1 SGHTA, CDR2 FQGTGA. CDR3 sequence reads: CASSMGPLGYEQYF. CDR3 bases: TGTGCCAGCAGCATGGGACCCCTTGGCTACGAGCAGTACTTC.

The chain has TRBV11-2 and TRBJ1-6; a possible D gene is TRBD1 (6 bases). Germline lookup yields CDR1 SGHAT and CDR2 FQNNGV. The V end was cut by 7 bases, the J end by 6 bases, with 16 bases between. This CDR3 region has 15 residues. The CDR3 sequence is CASTPQGLGNSPLHF. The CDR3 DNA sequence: TGTGCCAGCACCCCTCAGGGGCTGGGTAATTCACCCCTCCACTTT.

CDR3 residues: CASSSGQEAFF. CDR3 nucleotide sequence: TGTGCCAGCAGCTCCGGACAGGAAGCTTTCTTT. The rearrangement joins TRBV7-9 to TRBJ1-1; tentative D call: TRBD1 (6 bases). The CDR3 totals 11 residues. Trimming stripped 4 bases from V and 8 bases from J, with 8 bases between. Germline V CDR1 and CDR2: SEHNR, FQNEAQ (reference sequence).

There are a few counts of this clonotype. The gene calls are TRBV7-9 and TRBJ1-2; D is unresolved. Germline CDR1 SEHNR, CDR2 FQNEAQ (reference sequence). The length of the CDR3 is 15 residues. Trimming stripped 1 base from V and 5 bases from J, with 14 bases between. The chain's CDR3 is CASSLGGPREYGYTF. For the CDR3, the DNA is TGTGCCAGCAGCTTAGGTGGCCCTCGGGAGTATGGCTACACCTTC. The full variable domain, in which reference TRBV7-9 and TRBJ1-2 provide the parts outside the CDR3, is DTGVSQNPRHKITKRGQNVTFRCDPISEHNRLYWYRQTLGQGPEFLTYFQNEAQLEKSRLLSDRFSAERPKGSFSTLEIQRTEQGDSAMYLCASSLGGPREYGYTFGSGTRLTVV.

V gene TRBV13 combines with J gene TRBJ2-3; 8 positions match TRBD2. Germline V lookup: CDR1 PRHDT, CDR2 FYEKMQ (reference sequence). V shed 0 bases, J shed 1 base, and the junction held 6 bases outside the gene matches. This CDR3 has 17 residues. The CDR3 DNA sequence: TGTGCCAGCAGCTTAGGTGGAGCGGGAGTCGGCACAGATACGCAGTATTTT. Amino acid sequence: CASSLGGAGVGTDTQYF.

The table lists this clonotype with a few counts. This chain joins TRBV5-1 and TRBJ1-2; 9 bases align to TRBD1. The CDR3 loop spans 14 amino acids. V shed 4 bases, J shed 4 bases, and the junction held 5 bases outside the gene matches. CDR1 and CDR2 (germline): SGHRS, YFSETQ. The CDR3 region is CASSPDRGAYGYTF. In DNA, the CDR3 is TGCGCCAGCAGCCCGGACAGGGGTGCCTATGGCTACACCTTC.

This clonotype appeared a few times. In DNA form, the CDR3 reads TGTGCCAGCAGCTTAGGGACCCAGCAGTTCTTC. The encoded protein is CASSLGTQQFF. This chain uses TRBV7-2 with TRBJ2-1; D gene ambiguous. This CDR3 has 11 residues. Germline lookup yields CDR1 SGHTA and CDR2 FQGNSA. V was clipped by 1 base and J by 11 bases, with 6 bases between them.

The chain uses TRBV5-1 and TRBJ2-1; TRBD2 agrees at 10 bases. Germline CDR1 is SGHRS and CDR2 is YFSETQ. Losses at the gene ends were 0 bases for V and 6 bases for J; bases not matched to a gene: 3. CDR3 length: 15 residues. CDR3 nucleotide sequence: TGCGCCAGCAGCTTGGCTAGCGGGAGTCTCAATGAGCAGTTCTTC. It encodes CASSLASGSLNEQFF.

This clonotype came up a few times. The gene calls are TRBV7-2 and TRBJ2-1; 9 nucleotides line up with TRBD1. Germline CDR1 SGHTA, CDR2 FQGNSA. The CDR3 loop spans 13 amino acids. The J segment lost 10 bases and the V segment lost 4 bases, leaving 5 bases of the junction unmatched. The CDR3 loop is CASSSGTGREQFF. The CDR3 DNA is TGTGCCAGCAGCTCCGGGACAGGGAGGGAGCAGTTCTTC.

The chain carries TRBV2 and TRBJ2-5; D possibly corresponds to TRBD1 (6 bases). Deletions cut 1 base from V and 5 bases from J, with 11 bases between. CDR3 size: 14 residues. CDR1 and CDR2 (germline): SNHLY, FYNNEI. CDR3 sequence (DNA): TGTGCCAGCAGTGAAGTAACAGGGTTGGAGACCCAGTACTTC. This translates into CASSEVTGLETQYF.

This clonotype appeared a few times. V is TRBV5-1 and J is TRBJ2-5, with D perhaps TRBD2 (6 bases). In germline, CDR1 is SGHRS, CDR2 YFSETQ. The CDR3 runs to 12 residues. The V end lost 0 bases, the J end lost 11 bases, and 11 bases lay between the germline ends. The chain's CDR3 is CASSLEGGLQYF. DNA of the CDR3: TGCGCCAGCAGCTTGGAGGGAGGTTTACAGTACTTC.

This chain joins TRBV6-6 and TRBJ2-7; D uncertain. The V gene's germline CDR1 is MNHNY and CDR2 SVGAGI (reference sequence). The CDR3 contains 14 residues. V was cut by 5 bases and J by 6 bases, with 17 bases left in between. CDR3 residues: CASSLHTTLGEQYF. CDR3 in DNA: TGTGCCAGCAGTCTCCACACCACCCTGGGCGAGCAGTACTTC.

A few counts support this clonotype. Written as DNA, the CDR3 is TGTGCCTGGAGCCCCCCGGGTTACACCTTC. Translation: CAWSPPGYTF. The chain combines TRBV30 with TRBJ1-2; D is ambiguous. This CDR3 comprises 10 residues. The V and J ends lost 3 bases and 11 bases respectively, with 10 bases between them. Germline V gene sequence: CDR1 GTSNPN, CDR2 SVGIG (reference sequence).

CDR3 protein: CASSYSGRGGYEQYF. CDR3 bases: TGTGCCAGCAGTTACTCCGGCAGGGGAGGCTACGAGCAGTACTTC. This rearrangement joins TRBV6-6 to TRBJ2-7; perhaps D is TRBD1 or TRBD2 (6 bases each). Germline CDR1 reads MNHNY; CDR2 reads SVGAGI (reference sequence). The germline V and J ends were trimmed by 0 bases and 3 bases, with 12 bases remaining between them. The CDR3 consists of 15 residues.

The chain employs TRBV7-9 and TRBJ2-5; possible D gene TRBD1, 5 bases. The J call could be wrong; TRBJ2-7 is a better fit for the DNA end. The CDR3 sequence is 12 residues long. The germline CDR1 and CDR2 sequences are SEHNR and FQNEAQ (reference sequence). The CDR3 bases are TGTGCCAGCAGCCGAATGGGGCTCGAGCAGTACTTC. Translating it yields CASSRMGLEQYF.

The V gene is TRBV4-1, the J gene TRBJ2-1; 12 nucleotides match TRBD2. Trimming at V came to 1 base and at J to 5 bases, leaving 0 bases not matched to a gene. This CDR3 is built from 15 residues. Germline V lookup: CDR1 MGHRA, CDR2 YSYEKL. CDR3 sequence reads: CASSQGLAGDNEQFF. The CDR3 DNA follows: TGCGCCAGCAGCCAAGGACTAGCGGGAGACAATGAGCAGTTCTTC.

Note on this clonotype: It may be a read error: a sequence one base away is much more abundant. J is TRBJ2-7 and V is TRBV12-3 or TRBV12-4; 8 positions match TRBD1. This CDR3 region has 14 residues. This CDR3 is CASSHGQGSYEHYF. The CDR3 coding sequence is TGTGCCAGCAGCCACGGACAGGGTTCCTACGAGCACTACTTC.

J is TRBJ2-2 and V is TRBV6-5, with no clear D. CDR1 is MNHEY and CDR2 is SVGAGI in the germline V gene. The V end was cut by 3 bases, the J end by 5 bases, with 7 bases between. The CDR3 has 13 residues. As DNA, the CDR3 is TGTGCCAGCAGTTATCCTAGAACCGGGGAGCTGTTTTTT. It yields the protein CASSYPRTGELFF.